The T cell receptor beta chain under discussion was sequenced for a study of Ad26.COV2.S vaccination and SARS-CoV-2 variants. Regarding the study as a whole: Higher spike-specific TCR breadth was found in vaccine recipients than in placebo recipients. Reported findings describe substantial breadth in spike-specific CD8+ and CD4+ T cell responses following vaccination.

Treatment of the sample: roughly 18 received Ad26.COV2.S at low or high dose, single or two shots; several received placebo; per-sample allocation not given. Day 63 after the first vaccine or placebo injection was the time point for sampling. Boston provided a donor who was an adult aged 18-55 years. Sequencing was performed with immunoSEQ multiplex PCR; in TCRdb, only in-frame clones are kept and a portion is missing. The sample includes 300,000 to 350,000 clones, approximately 86% of them seen just once. As regards this clone: Its cognate antigen is unknown.

Germline V gene sequence: CDR1 WSHSY, CDR2 SAAADI. V was clipped by 2 bases and J by 7 bases, with 15 bases between them. The CDR3 has 15 residues. The J gene is TRBJ2-1, the V gene TRBV10-2; possible D gene TRBD2, 7 bases. The receptor's source is a person aged 18-60 years who received the Ad26.COV2.S COVID-19 vaccine or a placebo. The sequenced sample was peripheral blood, obtained in a trial of Ad26.COV2.S vaccine versus placebo. The CDR3 region is CASSEMGGGRNEQFF. In DNA, the CDR3 is TGCGCCAGCAGTGAGATGGGGGGGGGCCGAAATGAGCAGTTCTTC.